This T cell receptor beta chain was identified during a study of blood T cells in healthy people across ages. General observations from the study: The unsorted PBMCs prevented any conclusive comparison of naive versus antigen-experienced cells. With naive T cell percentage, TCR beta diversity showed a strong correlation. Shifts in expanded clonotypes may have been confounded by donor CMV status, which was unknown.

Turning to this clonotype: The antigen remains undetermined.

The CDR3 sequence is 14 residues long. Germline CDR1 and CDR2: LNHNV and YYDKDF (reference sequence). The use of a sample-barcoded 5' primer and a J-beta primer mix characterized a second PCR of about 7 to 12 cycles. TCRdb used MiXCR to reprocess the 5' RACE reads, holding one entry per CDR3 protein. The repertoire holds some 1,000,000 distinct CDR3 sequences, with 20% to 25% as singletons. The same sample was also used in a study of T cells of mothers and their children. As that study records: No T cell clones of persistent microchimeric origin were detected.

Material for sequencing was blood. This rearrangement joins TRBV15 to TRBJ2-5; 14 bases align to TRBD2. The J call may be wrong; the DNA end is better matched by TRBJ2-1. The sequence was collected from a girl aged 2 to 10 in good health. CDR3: CATRGLAGETEQFF. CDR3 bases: TGTGCCACGAGGGGACTAGCGGGGGAGACTGAGCAGTTCTTC.